Below are 19 T cell receptor beta chains sequenced from a single sample in a study of read filtering for tumor transcriptome and immune sequencing. This library used approximately 390 ng RNA and molecular barcoded adaptors spanning alpha/delta and beta/gamma chains. TCRdb reanalysed the reads using MiXCR and keeps one entry per CDR3 protein. The sample records some 25,000 distinct CDR3 sequences, approximately 22% being singletons. The sequenced sample was a population of CD138-negative cells sorted from bone marrow. All receptors come from a donor at least 40 years old with multiple myeloma.

This clonotype was seen many times. The rearrangement uses TRBV20-1 and TRBJ2-2, with 8 bases lining up with TRBD2. Germline V lookup: CDR1 DFQATT, CDR2 SNEGSKA (reference sequence). V was clipped by 5 bases and J by 2 bases; unmatched bases: 7. The CDR3 loop spans 15 amino acids. The chain's CDR3 is CSALLAGTNTGELFF. As DNA, the CDR3 is TGCAGTGCTCTCTTAGCGGGAACCAACACCGGGGAGCTGTTTTTT.

To note about this clonotype: Given a far larger clone just one base away, this is likely a sequencing read error. The chain couples TRBV7-2 to TRBJ2-7; weak D call: TRBD2 (6 bases). The CDR3 is 15 amino acids. CDR1 SGHTA and CDR2 FQGNSA come from the germline V gene. The CDR3 DNA is TGTGCCAGCAGCTTAGATCGGTGGAGGGTGAGCGAGCAGCACTTC. Residues: CASSLDRWRVSEQHF.

In this sample, this clonotype turned up many times. This chain joins TRBV5-1 and TRBJ2-6; 8 bases line up with TRBD2. In germline, CDR1 is SGHRS, CDR2 YFSETQ. Trimming at V came to 4 bases and at J to 4 bases, leaving 4 bases not matched to a gene. CDR3 length: 15 residues. CDR3 residues: CASSGGGSGANVLTF. Here the CDR3 DNA reads TGCGCCAGCAGCGGCGGGGGGTCCGGGGCCAACGTCCTGACTTTC.

This clonotype was found many times. The gene calls are TRBV28 and TRBJ2-5; 7 bases map to TRBD2. Germline V gene data show CDR1 as MDHEN and CDR2 as SYDVKM. The CDR3 loop spans 14 amino acids. V shed 2 bases, J shed 5 bases, and the junction held 5 bases outside the gene matches. The CDR3 here is CASSLAGEAETQYF. The CDR3 bases are TGTGCCAGCAGTTTAGCGGGAGAAGCGGAGACCCAGTACTTC. Filled out from reference TRBV28 and TRBJ2-5, the complete variable domain reads DVKVTQSSRYLVKRTGEKVFLECVQDMDHENMFWYRQDPGLGLRLIYFSYDVKMKEKGDIPEGYSVSREKKERFSLILESASTNQTSMYLCASSLAGEAETQYFGPGTRLLVL.

Only a few counts were recorded for this clonotype. This may be a read error, as it is one base from a much larger clone. The chain carries TRBV7-8 and TRBJ2-1; 15 bases match TRBD2. CDR1 SGHVS and CDR2 FQNEAQ come from the germline V gene. The CDR3 runs 12 residues. The CDR3 DNA follows: TGTGCCAGCGGCTATGGGACTAGCGGGAGGAACTTC. It encodes CASGYGTSGRNF. Combining the CDR3 with reference TRBV7-8 and TRBJ2-1 gives the whole variable domain GAGVSQSPRYKVAKRGQDVALRCDPISGHVSLFWYQQALGQGPEFLTYFQNEAQLDKSGLPSDRFFAERPEGSVSTLKIQRTQQEDSAVYLCASGYGTSGRNFGPGTRLTVL.

At least ten counts were recorded for this clonotype. The chain combines TRBV29-1 with TRBJ2-3, with a weak D call TRBD1 (6 bases). Germline V gene sequence: CDR1 SQVTM, CDR2 ANQGSEA. The ends were cut back, 5 bases at V and 3 bases at J, with 21 bases in the middle. The CDR3 extends over 16 amino acids. The CDR3 DNA is TGCAGCGTTTTAGGGTCTGCCGTGGGGGCTACAGATACGCAGTATTTT. Residues: CSVLGSAVGATDTQYF.

This clonotype was detected ten times or more. The chain recombines TRBV29-1 with TRBJ2-1; 10 positions match TRBD2. Germline V gene data show CDR1 as SQVTM and CDR2 as ANQGSEA. Trimming cost V 7 bases and J 3 bases; bases outside gene matches: 3. This CDR3 is 13 amino acids long. The CDR3 region is CSATSGNYNEQFF. CDR3 sequence (DNA): TGCAGCGCTACTAGCGGGAACTACAATGAGCAGTTCTTC.

This clonotype was counted ten times or more. The chain has TRBV19 and TRBJ2-1; D is ambiguous. Trimming removed 5 bases at V and 10 bases at J, with 12 bases between. The CDR3 is 12 amino acids. CDR1 is LNHDA and CDR2 is SQIVND in the germline V gene (reference sequence). This CDR3 is CASSSVRLEQFF. Here the CDR3 DNA reads TGTGCCAGTAGTTCTGTCAGGTTAGAGCAGTTCTTC.

This clonotype was seen at least ten times. V usage is TRBV2 and J usage is TRBJ2-1; the D is unclear. The CDR3 has 10 residues. Germline assignment: CDR1 SNHLY and CDR2 FYNNEI. V was clipped by 8 bases and J by 7 bases, with 6 bases between them. Here the CDR3 reads CASVGNEQFF. The CDR3 nucleotides read TGTGCCAGCGTAGGGAATGAGCAGTTCTTC.

This clonotype has at least ten counts. This chain connects TRBV20-1 to TRBJ2-7; 10 nucleotides line up with TRBD2. Germline CDR1 is DFQATT and CDR2 is SNEGSKA (reference sequence). J was trimmed by 7 bases and V by 7 bases; bases with no gene match: 10. The CDR3 totals 13 residues. The CDR3 protein is CSVPSGRTGEQYF. In nucleotides, the CDR3 is TGCAGTGTACCTAGCGGGAGAACGGGTGAGCAGTACTTC.

In regard to this clonotype: At one end, the junction sequence differs from germline, possibly due to a read error. The chain links TRBV11-2 to TRBJ2-1, with TRBD2 matching over 8 bases. The CDR3 length is 17 residues. CDR1 and CDR2 from the germline V gene are SGHAT and FQNNGV. CDR3 nucleotides: TGTGCCAGCGGCTTAAGGCCGGGGGGGGCCGAGGGCAATGGGCAGTTCTTC. Encoded protein: CASGLRPGGAEGNGQFF.

This clonotype appeared many times. The chain joins TRBV11-2 to TRBJ2-5, with D unclear. Germline loops: CDR1 SGHAT, CDR2 FQNNGV. V was trimmed by 0 bases and J by 3 bases, leaving 5 bases between them. This CDR3 has 13 residues. This chain's CDR3 is CASSLEPEETQYF. The CDR3 region has the DNA TGTGCCAGCAGCTTAGAACCAGAAGAGACCCAGTACTTC.

This clonotype occurred once. A far larger clone is off by one base, so a read error is likely. This chain connects TRBV7-6 to TRBJ2-3, with D possibly TRBD1 on 6 matching bases. The V gene's germline CDR1 is SGHVS and CDR2 FNYEAQ. The CDR3 consists of 14 residues. CDR3 nucleotides: TGTGCCTGCAGCTCCGGACAGAGCACAGATACGCAGTATTTT. Amino acid sequence: CACSSGQSTDTQYF.

For this clonotype: Its ends do not fully match the called genes, so a read error is possible. The CDR3 bases are TGTGCCAGCAGTCTAATAACGGTTAACACTGAAGCTTCCTTT. Amino acid sequence: CASSLITVNTEASF. V and J are TRBV28 and TRBJ1-1; D is uncertain. CDR3 size: 14 residues. Germline CDR1 and CDR2: MDHEN and SYDVKM.

This clonotype has ten or more counts. The rearrangement links TRBV5-1 to TRBJ2-7; 8 nucleotides agree with TRBD1. Looked up from germline, CDR1 is SGHRS and CDR2 is YFSETQ. CDR3 length: 15 amino acids. V was clipped by 0 bases and J by 6 bases; unmatched bases: 8. DNA for the CDR3: TGCGCCAGCAGCTTGGTCTCCAGGGGGCGAGGCGAGCAGTACTTC. Its translation: CASSLVSRGRGEQYF.

This clonotype showed up just a few times. V usage is TRBV24-1 and J usage is TRBJ2-1, with 11 nucleotides matching TRBD2. Germline V gene lookup returns CDR1 KGHDR and CDR2 SFDVKD. V shed 0 bases, J shed 9 bases, and the junction held 6 bases outside the gene matches. The CDR3 consists of 16 residues. For the CDR3, the DNA is TGTGCCACCAGTGATTTGACTAGCGGGAGTACCACTGAGCAGTTCTTC. Translated: CATSDLTSGSTTEQFF.

This clonotype was counted at least ten times. The gene calls are TRBV19 and TRBJ2-1; D not resolved. Germline assignment: CDR1 LNHDA and CDR2 SQIVND (reference sequence). The V and J ends lost 3 bases and 7 bases respectively, with 16 bases between them. The CDR3 is made up of 15 amino acids. CDR3 in DNA: TGTGCCAGTAGTATTTCAACTGGGTCGGTTAATGAGCAGTTCTTC. Protein: CASSISTGSVNEQFF.

This clonotype was counted ten times or more. CDR3 region: CSVILGANNEQFF. The CDR3, as DNA: TGCAGCGTTATTCTCGGGGCTAACAATGAGCAGTTCTTC. The chain is built from TRBV29-1 and TRBJ2-1; perhaps D is TRBD1 or TRBD2 (5 bases each). The CDR3 sequence is 13 residues long. Germline V gene sequence: CDR1 SQVTM, CDR2 ANQGSEA. V was trimmed by 5 bases and J by 5 bases, leaving 13 bases between them.

This clonotype has only a few counts. The CDR3 nucleotides read TGTGCCAGCAGTTCGGGTCCCAACCCAGCAGAGACCCAGTACTTC. It yields the protein CASSSGPNPAETQYF. This chain joins TRBV28 and TRBJ2-5; D is uncertain. Germline CDR1 and CDR2: MDHEN and SYDVKM. Trimming cost V 4 bases and J 4 bases, with 16 bases left between them. This CDR3 has 15 residues.